The present T cell receptor beta chain was sequenced within a study of T cells in Graves' hyperthyroidism and ophthalmopathy. Trimming removed 5 bases from V and 5 bases from J; junction bases left unmatched: 13. This CDR3 is built from 16 residues. Germline V gene sequence: CDR1 MDHEN, CDR2 SYDVKM. Findings and limits, study-wide: A model of 13 V-J pairs discriminated ophthalmopathy from stable hyperthyroidism. Blood also held most thyroid clonotypes expanded beyond 0.001. Ophthalmopathy, as predicted by the model, came a median 6.5 months after the prediction.

From RNA transcripts, TCR beta CDR3 regions were amplified. The HTBI set primed first-round TCR CDR3 RT-PCR. TCRdb reanalysed the multiplex PCR reads using MiXCR and keeps one entry per CDR3 protein. The table records 550,000 to 600,000 distinct CDR3 sequences, 13% to 15% of them present only once. The cohort's ophthalmopathy patients, a group with duration under 3 months, had a Clinical Activity Score of at least 3 and a NOSPECS grade of at least 4. On this clonotype: What it binds is not known.

The sequenced sample was blood. This receptor was identified in a woman younger than 35 with Graves' ophthalmopathy. The chain recombines TRBV28 with TRBJ1-1, with 8 bases that match TRBD1. The CDR3, as DNA: TGTGCCAGCAGTACCGGACAGGGCGGTCGGGAGACTGAAGCTTTCTTT. Its translation is CASSTGQGGRETEAFF.